This T cell receptor beta chain originates from a study of T-cell memory formation after mild COVID-19. In the study overall: There were largely donor-specific TCR clusters. Findings and limits, study-wide: Pre-infection memory harbored some responding clones, suggesting cross-reactive memory joined. Mainly CM and EM harbored the contracting CD4+ clones; mainly EMRA harbored the CD8+ ones.

There are a few counts of this clonotype. The antigen remains unidentified. The ends were cut back, 1 base at V and 2 bases at J, with 12 bases in the middle. Germline V gives CDR1 SGHVS, CDR2 FQNEAQ. This CDR3 has 15 residues. 5'RACE with constant-segment primers built TCRalpha and TCRbeta cDNA libraries with UMIs. Each CDR3 protein gets one entry after TCRdb re-called the 5' RACE reads with MiXCR. The sample has more than 350,000 distinct CDR3 sequences, 21% seen once. The origin of this receptor is an adult woman who had mild COVID-19 (a few samples of this study predate the infection). Cell type and time point are not known. The genes are TRBV7-8 and TRBJ2-7; perhaps TRBD2 as D (6 bases). Sequenced: PBMCs or a T cell subset sorted from them (not recorded which). The CDR3 region is CASSLGSGHTYEQYF. The CDR3, as DNA: TGTGCCAGCAGCTTAGGAAGCGGGCACACCTACGAGCAGTACTTC.